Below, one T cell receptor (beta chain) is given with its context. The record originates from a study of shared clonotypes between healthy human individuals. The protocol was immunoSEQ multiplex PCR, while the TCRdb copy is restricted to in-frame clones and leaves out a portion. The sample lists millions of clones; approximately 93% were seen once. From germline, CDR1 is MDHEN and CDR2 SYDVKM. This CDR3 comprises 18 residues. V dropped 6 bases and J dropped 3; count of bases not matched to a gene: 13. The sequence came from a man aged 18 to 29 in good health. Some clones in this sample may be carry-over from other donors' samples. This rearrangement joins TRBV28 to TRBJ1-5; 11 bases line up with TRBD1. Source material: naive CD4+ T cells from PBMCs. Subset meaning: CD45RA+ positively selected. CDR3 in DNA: TGTGCCAGCAGCCCCGGGACAGGGGGTCGTCGCCTCAATCAGCCCCAGCATTTT. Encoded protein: CASSPGTGGRRLNQPQHF.